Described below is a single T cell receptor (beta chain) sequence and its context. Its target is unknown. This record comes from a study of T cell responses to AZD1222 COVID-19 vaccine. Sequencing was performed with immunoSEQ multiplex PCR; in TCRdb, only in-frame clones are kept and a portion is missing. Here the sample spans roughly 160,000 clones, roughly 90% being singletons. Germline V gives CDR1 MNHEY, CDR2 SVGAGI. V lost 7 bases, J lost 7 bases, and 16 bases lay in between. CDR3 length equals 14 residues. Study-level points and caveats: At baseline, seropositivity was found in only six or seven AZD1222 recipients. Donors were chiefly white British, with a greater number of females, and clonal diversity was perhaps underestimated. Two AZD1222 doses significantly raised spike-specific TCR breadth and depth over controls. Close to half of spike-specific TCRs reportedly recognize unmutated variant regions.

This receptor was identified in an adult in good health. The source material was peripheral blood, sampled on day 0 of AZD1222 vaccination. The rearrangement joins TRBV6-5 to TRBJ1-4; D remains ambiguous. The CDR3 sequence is CASTKHPRGEKLFF. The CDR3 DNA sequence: TGTGCCAGCACCAAACATCCAAGAGGTGAAAAACTGTTTTTT.